This T cell receptor beta chain was sequenced in a study of T cells in Graves' hyperthyroidism and ophthalmopathy. General study points: In validation, the model predicted ophthalmopathy. These predictions came a median roughly seven months before onset. Clonotypes that were expanded in thyroid above 0.001 mostly appeared in blood too.

Germline V lookup: CDR1 SNHLY, CDR2 FYNNEI. The CDR3 covers 14 residues. The ends were cut back, 7 bases at V and 3 bases at J, with 13 bases in the middle. Amplified regions were TCR beta CDR3 sequences from RNA transcripts. A first-round RT-PCR of the TCR CDR3 used the HTBI primer set. TCRdb analysed the multiplex PCR reads with MiXCR anew, one entry per CDR3 protein. Of hundreds of thousands of distinct CDR3 sequences listed, roughly 46% were seen once; the top ten hold about 7.8%. As concerns this clonotype: What it recognizes is unknown.

For the diagnoses, clinical symptoms, serum thyroxine and TRAb, thyroid ultrasound and orbital computed tomography were used. This chain connects TRBV2 to TRBJ1-5; D is unclear. The sequenced sample consisted of peripheral blood or thyroid tissue (not recorded which). The TCR comes from a woman aged 18-35 years with Graves' hyperthyroidism. The chain's CDR3 is CASTEGRNNQPQHF. The CDR3 bases are TGTGCCAGCACCGAGGGCAGAAACAATCAGCCCCAGCATTTT.